This is a list of T cell receptor beta chains from one sample in a study of cytomegalovirus exposure and HLA in healthy donors. Profiling relied on immunoSEQ multiplex PCR, and the TCRdb table lists in-frame clones only, not all of them. The sample consists of some 120,000 clones, 74% of them appearing once. Source material: PBMCs. The origin of the receptors is a woman aged 45 to 65 in good health and CMV-seropositive. The CDR3 runs from the conserved cysteine through the conserved F or W. D genes are given only for firm matches. Clone size is shown for a subset of rows, as once, few, many or a class of expanded clone.

TRBJ2-7	TRBV4-1	.	.	CASSQVWGVSSYEQYF	TGCGCCAGCAGCCAAGTCTGGGGGGTCAGCTCCTACGAGCAGTACTTC
TRBJ1-6	TRBV11-2	.	.	CASSPTGVSGSPLHF	TGTGCCAGCAGCCCCACCGGGGTGTCGGGATCACCCCTCCACTTT
TRBJ2-7	TRBV2	.	.	CASSETDVSSYEQYF	TGTGCCAGCAGTGAAACCGATGTTAGCTCCTACGAGCAGTACTTC
TRBJ2-7	TRBV2	.	.	CAAARYSTGEQYF	TGTGCCGCGGCCCGATATTCCACGGGCGAGCAGTACTTC
TRBJ1-1	TRBV18	.	.	CASSLSPFESTEAFF	TGTGCCAGCTCCCTTTCGCCTTTTGAGTCTACCGAAGCTTTCTTT
TRBJ1-2	TRBV5-4	.	.	CASSNRVMHYGYTF	TGTGCCAGCAGCAACCGAGTTATGCACTATGGCTACACCTTC
TRBJ2-5	TRBV7-8	.	.	CASSPDLEETQYF	TGTGCCAGCAGCCCTGACCTAGAAGAGACCCAGTACTTC
TRBJ2-3	TRBV5-8	TRBD2	once	CASSLSLSGVSDTQYF	TGTGCCAGCAGCTTGTCCCTCAGCGGGGTATCAGATACGCAGTATTTT
TRBJ2-6	TRBV5-1	TRBD1	few	CASTRTGESSGANVLTF	TGCGCCAGCACCCGGACAGGGGAGAGCTCTGGGGCCAACGTCCTGACTTTC
TRBJ2-5	TRBV5-6	.	.	CASSFGPAGTQYF	TGTGCCAGCAGCTTCGGTCCTGCGGGGACCCAGTACTTC
TRBJ2-2	TRBV5-1	.	.	CASSSRVNTGELFF	TGCGCCAGCAGCTCCAGGGTGAACACCGGGGAGCTGTTTTTT
TRBJ1-6	TRBV30	.	.	CAWMSSYNSPLHF	TGTGCCTGGATGAGCTCCTATAATTCACCCCTCCACTTT
TRBJ1-1	TRBV10-1	.	.	CASSALGRDNTEAFF	TGCGCCAGCAGTGCTCTTGGGAGGGATAACACTGAAGCTTTCTTT
TRBJ2-3	TRBV18	TRBD2	.	CASSTRTSGYTDTQYF	TGTGCCAGCTCAACCAGGACTAGCGGATACACAGATACGCAGTATTTT
TRBJ1-2	TRBV7-2	.	.	CASSLEVAYYGYTF	TGTGCCAGCAGCTTAGAAGTGGCATACTATGGCTACACCTTC
TRBJ2-2	TRBV7-9	.	few	CASSWAVPDTGELFF	TGTGCCAGCAGCTGGGCAGTTCCGGACACCGGGGAGCTGTTTTTT
TRBJ1-2	TRBV9	.	.	CASSVVADHRYGYTF	TGTGCCAGCAGCGTAGTGGCAGATCATCGCTATGGCTACACCTTC
TRBJ2-3	TRBV6-5	.	.	CASSFLLGTETDTQYF	TGTGCCAGCAGTTTCCTACTAGGCACAGAGACAGATACGCAGTATTTT
TRBJ2-5	TRBV7-2	TRBD2	.	CASSWFRSGGGETQYF	TGTGCCAGCAGCTGGTTTAGGAGCGGGGGGGGAGAGACCCAGTACTTC
TRBJ1-6	TRBV7-2	.	.	CASSFPRTVYNSPLHF	TGTGCCAGCAGCTTTCCTAGGACAGTCTATAATTCACCCCTCCACTTT
TRBJ2-2	TRBV9	.	.	CASSVASSGGELFF	TGTGCCAGCAGCGTAGCTAGCTCCGGCGGGGAGCTGTTTTTT
TRBJ2-4	TRBV5-6	TRBD2	.	CASSLPGGGAKNIQYF	TGTGCCAGCAGCCTGCCGGGGGGGGGAGCCAAAAACATTCAGTACTTC
TRBJ1-4	TRBV5-6	TRBD1	.	CASSLQGPNEKLFF	TGTGCCAGCAGCTTACAGGGGCCAAATGAAAAACTGTTTTTT
TRBJ1-4	TRBV14	.	.	CASGGGGFNEKLFF	TGTGCCAGCGGGGGCGGCGGATTCAATGAAAAACTGTTTTTT
TRBJ2-2	TRBV15	TRBD2	.	CATSRERGGIGELFF	TGTGCCACCAGCAGAGAGCGGGGGGGCATCGGGGAGCTGTTTTTT
TRBJ1-5	TRBV29-1	.	.	CSVLTALTQHF	TGCAGCGTCCTGACAGCCCTCACCCAGCATTTT
TRBJ2-4	TRBV2	TRBD2	.	CASSLLAGIAKNIQYF	TGTGCCAGCAGCTTACTAGCGGGGATAGCCAAAAACATTCAGTACTTC
TRBJ1-6	TRBV7-8	.	.	CASSLGLGDSPLHF	TGTGCCAGCAGCTTAGGATTAGGGGATTCACCCCTCCACTTT
TRBJ2-2	TRBV7-2	TRBD1	few	CASSRRDRAIPGELFF	TGTGCCAGCAGCCGCCGGGACAGGGCCATTCCCGGGGAGCTGTTTTTT
TRBJ2-7	TRBV5-5	.	.	CASSPQGGPYEQYF	TGTGCCAGCAGCCCACAGGGTGGTCCTTACGAGCAGTACTTC
TRBJ2-2	TRBV6-5	.	.	CASSYQLAGELFF	TGTGCCAGCAGTTACCAACTGGCCGGGGAGCTGTTTTTT
TRBJ1-2	TRBV15	TRBD1	.	CATSRDGTGSGYGYTF	TGTGCCACCAGCAGAGATGGGACAGGGTCGGGCTATGGCTACACCTTC